A selection of T cell receptor beta chains follows, all from one sample in a study of blood T cells in healthy people across ages. MiXCR was run by TCRdb on the 5' RACE reads, yielding one entry per CDR3 protein. Of fewer than 1,000,000 distinct CDR3 sequences listed, around 43% were seen once; the top ten hold roughly 19%. The sample taken for sequencing was blood. The receptor source for this set is a man aged 55-75 years in good health. Each CDR3 is given with its conserved first and last residue. The order of the fields is D gene, J gene, V gene, clone size, CDR3 DNA, CDR3 protein. The D gene is left open where the match is weak. The listing skips clone size in some rows; elsewhere it reads once, few, many or a size class.

d_gene: -; j_gene: TRBJ2-6; v_gene: TRBV5-1; abundance: -; CDR3nt: TGCGCCAGCAGCTTAACCAGCTCTGGGGCCAACGTCCTGACTTTC; CDR3aa: CASSLTSSGANVLTF
d_gene: TRBD1; j_gene: TRBJ2-7; v_gene: TRBV6-2/TRBV6-3; abundance: -; CDR3nt: TGTGCCAGCAGTTCAGCAGGGGGAAAAACCTACGAGCAGTACTTC; CDR3aa: CASSSAGGKTYEQYF
d_gene: -; j_gene: TRBJ2-5; v_gene: TRBV7-2; abundance: -; CDR3nt: TGTGCCAGCAGCGTAGGAGGGGGGGCAAAGACCCAGTACTTC; CDR3aa: CASSVGGGAKTQYF
d_gene: TRBD1; j_gene: TRBJ1-2; v_gene: TRBV10-3; abundance: few; CDR3nt: TGTGCCATCAGTGAGCCGCGACAGGGAGCGGTAAGGGGCTACACCTTC; CDR3aa: CAISEPRQGAVRGYTF
d_gene: TRBD2; j_gene: TRBJ2-7; v_gene: TRBV20-1; abundance: few; CDR3nt: TGCAGTGCTAGAGAAGGGACTAGCGGGGGGATAGCCTACGAGCAGTACTTC; CDR3aa: CSAREGTSGGIAYEQYF
d_gene: TRBD2; j_gene: TRBJ2-5; v_gene: TRBV30; abundance: few; CDR3nt: TGTGCCTGGAGCGGGGCTAGCGGGGGGAAACAAGAGACCCAGTACTTC; CDR3aa: CAWSGASGGKQETQYF
d_gene: -; j_gene: TRBJ2-3; v_gene: TRBV20-1; abundance: -; CDR3nt: TGCAGTGCGCCTCTGAACGACCGCACGGATACGCAGTATTTT; CDR3aa: CSAPLNDRTDTQYF
d_gene: -; j_gene: TRBJ2-5; v_gene: TRBV20-1; abundance: -; CDR3nt: TGCAGTGCTAGAGTATCACAGGGACAACAAGAGACCCAGTACTTC; CDR3aa: CSARVSQGQQETQYF
d_gene: -; j_gene: TRBJ2-7; v_gene: TRBV29-1; abundance: few; CDR3nt: TGCAGCGTTGTGACAGCGGTTTACGAGCAGTACTTC; CDR3aa: CSVVTAVYEQYF
d_gene: TRBD1; j_gene: TRBJ2-7; v_gene: TRBV7-3; abundance: few; CDR3nt: TGTGCCAGCAGCCCTACCGGGACAGGGTTAAACGAGCAGTACTTC; CDR3aa: CASSPTGTGLNEQYF
d_gene: -; j_gene: TRBJ2-7; v_gene: TRBV15; abundance: -; CDR3nt: TGTGCCACCAGTTCGGGCTACGAGCAGTACTTC; CDR3aa: CATSSGYEQYF
d_gene: -; j_gene: TRBJ2-7; v_gene: TRBV5-5; abundance: -; CDR3nt: TGTGCCAGCAGCGCCGACCGGGGGAAAGGCTCCTACGAGCAGTACTTC; CDR3aa: CASSADRGKGSYEQYF
d_gene: -; j_gene: TRBJ2-1; v_gene: TRBV7-2; abundance: few; CDR3nt: TGTGCCAGCAGCACCCTTAAAGAGCGGGAGCAGTTCTTC; CDR3aa: CASSTLKEREQFF
d_gene: -; j_gene: TRBJ1-2; v_gene: TRBV2; abundance: few; CDR3nt: TGTGCCAGCAGTGGGGGGACCGGTTACACCTTC; CDR3aa: CASSGGTGYTF
d_gene: TRBD2; j_gene: TRBJ2-3; v_gene: TRBV6-2/TRBV6-3; abundance: many; CDR3nt: TGTGCCAGCACCTGGGGGGGGAGAGATACGCAGTATTTT; CDR3aa: CASTWGGRDTQYF
d_gene: -; j_gene: TRBJ1-6; v_gene: TRBV16; abundance: -; CDR3nt: TGTGCCAGCAGCCACGAATCAGGGGTAAATTCACCCCTCCACTTT; CDR3aa: CASSHESGVNSPLHF
d_gene: -; j_gene: TRBJ2-1; v_gene: TRBV7-8; abundance: few; CDR3nt: TGTGCCAGCAGCGCAGTCGGGGGCCACTCGGGTGAGCAGTTCTTC; CDR3aa: CASSAVGGHSGEQFF
d_gene: TRBD1; j_gene: TRBJ2-1; v_gene: TRBV6-2/TRBV6-3; abundance: -; CDR3nt: TGTGCCTGCAGTTACAGGGGCCGTAGCAATGAGCAGTTCTTC; CDR3aa: CACSYRGRSNEQFF
d_gene: TRBD2; j_gene: TRBJ2-1; v_gene: TRBV27; abundance: -; CDR3nt: TGTGCCAGCCGTCCCTCTCCGGGCGGGGGGAGCAATGAGCAGTTCTTC; CDR3aa: CASRPSPGGGSNEQFF
d_gene: TRBD1; j_gene: TRBJ2-2; v_gene: TRBV20-1; abundance: -; CDR3nt: TGCAGTGCCAAGGGACAGGAAGGTGCCGGGGAGCTGTTTTTT; CDR3aa: CSAKGQEGAGELFF
d_gene: -; j_gene: TRBJ2-7; v_gene: TRBV20-1; abundance: few; CDR3nt: TGCAGTGCTGGTGGCGGTAGCGGACCTTACGAGCAGTACTTC; CDR3aa: CSAGGGSGPYEQYF
d_gene: -; j_gene: TRBJ1-2; v_gene: TRBV29-1; abundance: -; CDR3nt: TGCAGCGTTGAAGATCTTCGACGTCCCTTACATGGCTACACCTTC; CDR3aa: CSVEDLRRPLHGYTF
d_gene: -; j_gene: TRBJ2-5; v_gene: TRBV19; abundance: -; CDR3nt: TGTGCCAGTAGTGAATGGCGAAACCAAGAGACCCAGTACTTC; CDR3aa: CASSEWRNQETQYF
d_gene: -; j_gene: TRBJ2-2; v_gene: TRBV4-3; abundance: -; CDR3nt: TGCGCCAGCAGCCAAGACGAAGGGGCCCCCGGGGAGCTGTTTTTT; CDR3aa: CASSQDEGAPGELFF
d_gene: TRBD1; j_gene: TRBJ2-5; v_gene: TRBV5-1; abundance: -; CDR3nt: TGCGCCAGCAGCATAAGGGACAGGCGGCAAGAGACCCAGTACTTC; CDR3aa: CASSIRDRRQETQYF
d_gene: -; j_gene: TRBJ1-2; v_gene: TRBV27; abundance: few; CDR3nt: TGTGCCAGCAGCAACAGTAACTATGGCTACACCTTC; CDR3aa: CASSNSNYGYTF
d_gene: -; j_gene: TRBJ1-1; v_gene: TRBV6-5; abundance: -; CDR3nt: TGTGCCAGCAGACCCCCGGGAGCACAGAACACTGAAGCTTTCTTT; CDR3aa: CASRPPGAQNTEAFF